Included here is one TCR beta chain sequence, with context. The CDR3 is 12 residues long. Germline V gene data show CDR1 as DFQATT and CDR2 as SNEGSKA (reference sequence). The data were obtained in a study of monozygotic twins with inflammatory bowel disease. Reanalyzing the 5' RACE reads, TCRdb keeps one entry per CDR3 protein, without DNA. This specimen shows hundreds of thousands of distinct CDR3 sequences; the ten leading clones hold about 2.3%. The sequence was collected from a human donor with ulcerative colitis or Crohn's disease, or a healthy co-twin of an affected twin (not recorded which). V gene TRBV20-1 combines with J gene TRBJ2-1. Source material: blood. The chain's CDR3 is CSASGVGFEQFF.